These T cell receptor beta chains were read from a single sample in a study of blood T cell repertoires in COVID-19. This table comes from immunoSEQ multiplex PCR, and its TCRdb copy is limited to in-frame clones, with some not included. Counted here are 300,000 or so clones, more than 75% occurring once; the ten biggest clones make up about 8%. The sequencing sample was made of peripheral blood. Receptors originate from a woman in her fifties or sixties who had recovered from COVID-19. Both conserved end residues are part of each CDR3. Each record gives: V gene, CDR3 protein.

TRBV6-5 CASSWTSGETQYF
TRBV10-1 CASSESSSYGYTF
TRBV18 CASSPQGPINYGYTF
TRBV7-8 CASSLESSGNTIYF
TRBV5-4 CASSLAGIRGWGYTF
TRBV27 CASSYSAKNIQYF
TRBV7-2 CASSLAGTGSRSYNEQFF
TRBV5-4 CASSLQAPREKLFF
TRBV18 CASSPGLASLSGANVLTF
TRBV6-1 CASSAGLAGYNNEQFF
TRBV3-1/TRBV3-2 CASSQGQGEEGTDTQYF
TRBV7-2 CASSKTGTSRETQYF
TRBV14 CASSQDGLGGTDTQYF
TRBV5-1 CASSLGSGGYNEQFF
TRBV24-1 CATSDPLGGQETQYF
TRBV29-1 CSVGGTGYEKLFF
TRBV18 CASSPPRQGYNEQFF
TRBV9 CASSPRTGETQYF
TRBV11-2 CASSPQGGNTIYF
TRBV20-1 CSASTDRAGANVLTF
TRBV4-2 CASSHPGTGNQPQHF
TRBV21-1 CASSPAYTGVVSYEQYF
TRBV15 CATSRETGDTQETQYF
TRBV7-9 CASSLVGKQRYEQYF
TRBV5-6 CASSQLKTAATNEKLFF
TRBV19 CASSRTSSQSSYNEQFF
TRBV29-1 CSVQGIVDGYTF
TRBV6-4 CASSPLAGVSEQFF
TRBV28 CASSLGQGAGYTF
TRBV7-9 CASSSPIVLAGELFF
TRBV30 CAWSVRRGGSRATNEKLFF
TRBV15 CATSRGNTARGMNEQFF
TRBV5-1 CASSPTSGNTDTQYF
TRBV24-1 CATSDGAGGRITSTDTQYF
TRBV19 CASRRSLAGSYNEQFF
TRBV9 CASSVDLNGADTQYF